This T cell receptor beta chain was observed in a study of cytomegalovirus exposure and HLA in healthy donors (dated by TCRdb to 2015 to 2018). About the study as a whole: According to an earlier analysis of 587 of the donors, 200 million or so T cells yielded over 90 million unique TCR beta sequences and about 280 Gb of sequence data. Genome-wide SNP genotypes for about 55% of the 666 donors were used in a later genetic analysis, which treated that subset as a discovery cohort. Typing coverage differed by locus: A, B, C, DRB1 and DQB1 were typed in roughly 620-640 donors, DQA1 in roughly 510, DPA1 in nearly 610, and DPB1 in 472. An earlier analysis of around 580 of the donors used high-throughput TCR beta sequencing to judge whether each TCR beta V gene segment behaved as functional or pseudogenic. Along with the approximately 650-subject first cohort, a separate validation cohort of over a hundred different subjects was used. Both class I and class II loci were covered by HLA typing, at four-digit resolution. Every repertoire in the discovery cohort had been generated on one and the same sequencing platform. Several DR-DQ haplotypes were treated as single units for association and clustering because of strong linkage in the cohort. An early release that covered some 640 HLA-typed donors contained about 290 gigabases of sequencing data and tens of millions of unique TCR sequences. Donor age, sex, ethnicity and CMV serostatus were collected together with the repertoire data. Across some 400 genotyped donors of the cohort, an average of roughly 250,000 unique TCR beta nucleotide sequences per donor were sequenced, and 15% to 20% of those sequences were non-productive. The later analysis used no new phenotypic data to find candidate immune exposures, relying instead on TCR beta sequences and their occurrence across donors. The study used immunosequencing to profile the T cell repertoires of 666 subjects and linked those repertoires to cytomegalovirus serostatus. Of the 350 to 450 genotyped donors, approximately 80% were placed in the genetic ancestry cluster associated with self-reported Caucasian donors. A later analysis re-analyzed previously published TCR beta repertoires from about 600 donors and added high-resolution HLA genotyping to study TCR occurrence patterns. The study aimed to test whether signatures of past pathogen exposure could be identified by cataloging public T cell receptors. The study combined high-throughput TCR immunosequencing, statistical association of individual TCRs with disease status, and machine learning to predict cytomegalovirus infection status. What the authors observed across the whole study: The presence/absence analyses assumed that sequencing depth was roughly uniform across donors, and that assumption may not be true. Across donors, most TCR sequences were observed very rarely, whereas some public TCRs were present in many individuals. The study gave a list of 150 to 200 TCR beta chains associated with cytomegalovirus. Because HLA typing was missing for some donors at each locus, association tests included only the typed subset. In a later analysis, TCR association rates were found to vary across HLA loci, with the most associated TCRs seen for DRB1 alleles and the fewest for HLA-C alleles. A later analysis found that HLA-associated TCR beta chains were more clonally expanded and had lower generation probabilities than equally common non-associated chains. According to a later genetic analysis, donors in an Asian-associated ancestry cluster had fewer N-insertions in productive TCRs than the roughly 670-donor mean. The authors suggested that the approach could potentially be generalized to other disease states and immunological phenotypes. A further reported finding was that TCR beta sequences accurately predicted the HLA-A and HLA-B alleles for most subjects in the first cohort. CMV serostatus was the only immune exposure information available for the cohort. Correlated functional status among segregating V segments might reflect linkage disequilibrium, but an unknown experimental factor could not be ruled out. V-gene and J-gene trimming of TCR beta chains was associated with a missense DCLRE1C variant in a later genetic analysis, and the association was replicated in an independent cohort. In vitro tests confirmed that a few of the cytomegalovirus-associated TCR beta chains recognize cytomegalovirus antigens. According to a later analysis, most CMV-associated TCR beta chains appeared to be HLA-restricted, and the HLA associations seemed to be driven largely by CMV exposure. The earlier analysis of fewer than 750 of the donors excluded seventeen rarely observed V segments, including chromosome 9 orphons, because counts were too low. A later analysis associated about 16,000 TCR beta sequences with specific HLA alleles at a false discovery rate of 0.05. According to a later analysis, parvovirus B19, influenza, CMV and Epstein-Barr virus appeared linked to several top co-occurrence clusters. A cluster of highly shared sequence variants was judged likely to represent a technical artifact of the sequencing pipeline. Because the 87-base-pair reads could not distinguish some IMGT-functional V segments, including TRBV6-2 and TRBV6-3, those segments were excluded. Cytomegalovirus status was reported to be diagnosed by the classifier with high specificity and sensitivity in both the original and validation cohorts. In this cohort, only TCR beta chains were sequenced, and detectable features were limited by the absence of alpha or paired-chain data. In an earlier analysis of approximately 590 of the donors, most TCR beta V segments appeared in productive rearrangements about 90% or about 30% of the time, broadly matching IMGT annotations. Assigning TCR associations to individual alleles was difficult when HLA alleles, especially DR and DQ, strongly co-occurred.

Library method: the immunoSEQ multiplex PCR assay. A mixture of 60 forward primers for TCR Vbeta segments and 13 reverse primers for TCR Jbeta segments was used in the multiplex PCR. Amplification of the CDR3 region of rearranged TCR beta genes was performed with a multiplex PCR assay on genomic DNA. On the Illumina HiSeq System, the amplified TCR beta libraries were sequenced as 87-base-pair reads. On the study's bioinformatics: A later analysis counted tens of millions of unique TCR beta chains across the 550 to 700 repertoires, and 10 million to 11 million of these chains were shared by at least two donors. To remove PCR and sequencing errors, raw reads were error-corrected and collapsed into unique sequences using a nearest-neighbor algorithm that merged closely related sequences. To assign V, D and J gene segments, CDR3 sequences were aligned to IMGT reference sequences. For a sequence to be retained, a match of at least six nucleotides was required to both a V gene segment and a J gene segment. A rearrangement was called productive if the CDR3 had no stop codons and remained in frame with V and J, and every other rearrangement was called non-productive. CDR3 was defined by IMGT convention, running from the second conserved V-encoded cysteine to the conserved J-encoded phenylalanine. The earlier analysis of more than 450 of the donors excluded sequences that lacked an unambiguous match to a single V gene segment. An earlier analysis of a few hundred of the donors called V segments functional above 56.7% productive rearrangements and segregating when the between-donor standard deviation exceeded 5%. A statistical classification framework was built for diagnosing cytomegalovirus status from the catalog of TCR beta chain sequences. A later analysis assigned V and J genes by comparing TCR nucleotide sequences with IMGT/GENE-DB human TR gene sequences. The TCRdist pipeline was used in a later analysis to assign CDR3 sequences and most-parsimonious VDJ recombination scenarios. In a later analysis, each TCR beta chain was defined by its CDR3 amino acid sequence together with its V-gene family, and reads without a unique V-gene family were excluded. As a way to deal with suspected cross-contamination and a sequencing artifact, a later analysis dropped 450 to 700 nucleotide sequences that were highly shared and had low generation probability. For each public chain, a later analysis derived a clonal expansion index from normalized ranks of inferred template counts within each repertoire. A later analysis computed generation probabilities with a VDJ recombination model fitted to out-of-frame rearrangements, and checked the results against IGoR. In a later analysis, hypergeometric tests were used to score TCR-TCR, TCR-HLA and TCR-CMV co-occurrence, with a repertoire-size bias correction applied to TCR pairs. A later analysis estimated false discovery rates by permuting HLA or CMV assignments 20 times. In a later analysis, co-occurring TCRs were grouped with DBSCAN, and TCRdist sequence similarity was added when clustering was performed within HLA-allele-positive subsets. Co-occurrence clustering excluded repertoires with fewer than 30,000 or more than 120,000 public chains, plus five with anomalous nucleotide sharing. TCRdb retrieved this table from immuneACCESS and kept in-frame rearrangements only. Not all clones are present; in checked studies, unresolved V genes account for under half, and no reason is known for the remainder. That table gives V, J and clone size, and the DNA gave D and trimming. The table for this sample lists 90,000 to 130,000 clones; approximately 70% of them were counted only once. The ten largest clones represent 0.87% of the sample.

Taken from the germline V gene, the CDR1 and CDR2 loops are LGHNA and YSLEER. Taken from cysteine to phenylalanine, the CDR3 has 14 residues. Only the CDR3 portion is preserved as DNA: 42 bases, with reading frame beginning at the first base. Relative to germline, V is 0 bases shorter and J is 6 bases shorter, with 8 bases between their ends. About this clone itself: What antigen it recognizes has not been identified. No per-base quality is available; no much larger clone lies one base away.

The cohort consisted of some 730 healthy bone marrow donors. All cohort members were sampled while nominally healthy, although unrecorded immune exposures were likely present. The donor tested CMV seronegative, placing the donor among the 350 to 400 seronegative members of the cohort. A peripheral blood sample was provided by each donor, and peripheral blood mononuclear cells were used for TCR beta sequencing. The Qiagen DNeasy Blood Extraction Kit was used to extract genomic DNA from the blood cell samples. This sequence uses TRBV4-3 and TRBJ2-2; TRBD2 is possibly the D segment (5 matching bases). The sample was PBMCs. The clonotype originates from a woman in her twenties or thirties in good health and CMV-seronegative. CDR3 loop: CASSQDGSAGELFF. The DNA sequence reads TGCGCCAGCAGCCAAGACGGTAGCGCCGGGGAGCTGTTTTTT.